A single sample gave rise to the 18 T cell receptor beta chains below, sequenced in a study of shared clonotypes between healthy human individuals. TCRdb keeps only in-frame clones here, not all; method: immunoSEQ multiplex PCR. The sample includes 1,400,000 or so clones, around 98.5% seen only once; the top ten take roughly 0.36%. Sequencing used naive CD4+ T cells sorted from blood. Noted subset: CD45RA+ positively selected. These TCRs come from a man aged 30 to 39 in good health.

The CDR3 loop reads CASSSGQGAPYEQYF. CDR3 bases: TGTGCCAGCAGCTCGGGACAGGGGGCCCCCTACGAGCAGTACTTC. The chain couples TRBV5-4 to TRBJ2-7, with TRBD1 matching 12 bases. The germline V gene encodes CDR1 SGHNT and CDR2 YYREEE (reference sequence). V shed 3 bases and J 2 bases; nucleotides not matched to a gene: 3. The length of the CDR3 is 15 residues.

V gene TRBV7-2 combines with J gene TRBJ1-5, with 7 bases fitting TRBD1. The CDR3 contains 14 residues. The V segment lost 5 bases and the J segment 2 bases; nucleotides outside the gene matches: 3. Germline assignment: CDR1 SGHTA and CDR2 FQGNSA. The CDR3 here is CASSQGQRNQPQHF. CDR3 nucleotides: TGTGCCAGCAGCCAGGGACAGCGCAATCAGCCCCAGCATTTT.

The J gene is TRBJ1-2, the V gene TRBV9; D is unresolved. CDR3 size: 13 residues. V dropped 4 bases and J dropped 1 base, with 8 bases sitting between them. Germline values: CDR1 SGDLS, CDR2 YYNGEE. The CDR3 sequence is CASSPRSNYGYTF. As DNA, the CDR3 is TGTGCCAGCAGCCCTAGGAGTAACTATGGCTACACCTTC.

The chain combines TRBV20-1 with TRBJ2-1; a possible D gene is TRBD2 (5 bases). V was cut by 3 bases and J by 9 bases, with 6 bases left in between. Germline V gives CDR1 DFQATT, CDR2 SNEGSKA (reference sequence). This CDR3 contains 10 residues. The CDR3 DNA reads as TGCAGTGCTAGGGACTTTGAGCAGTTCTTC. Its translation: CSARDFEQFF.

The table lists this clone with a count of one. This CDR3 reads CATSSGQHNEQFF. The CDR3 DNA follows: TGTGCCACGTCTTCGGGACAACACAATGAGCAGTTCTTC. The chain is built from TRBV2 and TRBJ2-1; D may be TRBD1 (6 bases). V dropped 10 bases and J dropped 5 bases, with 15 bases sitting between them. The CDR3 has 13 amino acids. Germline CDR1 and CDR2: SNHLY and FYNNEI.

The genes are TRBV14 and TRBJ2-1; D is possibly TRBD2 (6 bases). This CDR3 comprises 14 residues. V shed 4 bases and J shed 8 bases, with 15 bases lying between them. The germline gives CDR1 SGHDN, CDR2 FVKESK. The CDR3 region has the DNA TGTGCCAGCAGCCCCCGGTGGCGGGATTATGAGCAGTTCTTC. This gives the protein CASSPRWRDYEQFF.

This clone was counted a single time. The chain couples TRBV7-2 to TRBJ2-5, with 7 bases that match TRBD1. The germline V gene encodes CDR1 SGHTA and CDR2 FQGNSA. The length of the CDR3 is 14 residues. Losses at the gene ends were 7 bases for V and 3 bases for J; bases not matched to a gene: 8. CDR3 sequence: CASTLTGSEETQYF. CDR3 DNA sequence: TGTGCCAGCACCCTGACAGGGAGTGAAGAGACCCAGTACTTC.

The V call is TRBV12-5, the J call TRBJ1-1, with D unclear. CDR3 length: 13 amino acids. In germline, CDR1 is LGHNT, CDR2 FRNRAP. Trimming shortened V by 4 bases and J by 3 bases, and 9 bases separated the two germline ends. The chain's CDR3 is CASGSSGYTEAFF. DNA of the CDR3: TGTGCTAGTGGTTCCTCAGGCTACACTGAAGCTTTCTTT.

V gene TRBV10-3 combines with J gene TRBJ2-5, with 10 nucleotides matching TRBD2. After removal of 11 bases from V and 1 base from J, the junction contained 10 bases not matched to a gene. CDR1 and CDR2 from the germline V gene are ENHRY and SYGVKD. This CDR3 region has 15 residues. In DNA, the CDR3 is TGTGCCGCCTCCCGCGGGACTAGCGTCCAAGAGACCCAGTACTTC. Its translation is CAASRGTSVQETQYF.

The CDR3 DNA follows: TGTGCCAGCCTCGTCAGGACTGAAGCTTTCTTT. Translated: CASLVRTEAFF. The chain recombines TRBV28 with TRBJ1-1; D is undetermined. Deletions cut 8 bases from V and 5 bases from J, with 9 bases between. This CDR3 contains 11 residues. The germline gives CDR1 MDHEN, CDR2 SYDVKM.

The CDR3 loop is CAISRALQETQYF. CDR3 in DNA: TGTGCCATCAGCAGGGCTCTACAAGAGACCCAGTACTTC. The chain couples TRBV10-3 to TRBJ2-5; the D gene is possibly TRBD1 (5 bases). The germline V gene encodes CDR1 ENHRY and CDR2 SYGVKD. V was shortened by 6 bases and J by 2 bases, with 10 bases between the two germline ends. The CDR3 has 13 amino acids.

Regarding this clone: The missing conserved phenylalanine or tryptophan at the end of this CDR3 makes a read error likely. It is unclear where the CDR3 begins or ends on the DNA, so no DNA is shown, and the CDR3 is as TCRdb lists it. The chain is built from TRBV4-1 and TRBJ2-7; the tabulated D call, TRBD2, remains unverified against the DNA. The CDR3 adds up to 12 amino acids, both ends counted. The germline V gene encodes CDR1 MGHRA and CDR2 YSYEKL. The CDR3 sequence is CASSQVIAGWRC.

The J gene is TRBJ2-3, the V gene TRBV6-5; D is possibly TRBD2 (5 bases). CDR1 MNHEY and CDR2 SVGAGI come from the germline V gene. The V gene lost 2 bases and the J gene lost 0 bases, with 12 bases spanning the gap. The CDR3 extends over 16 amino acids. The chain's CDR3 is CASSYRSGISTDTQYF. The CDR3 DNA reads TGTGCCAGCAGTTACAGGTCCGGGATTAGCACAGATACGCAGTATTTT.

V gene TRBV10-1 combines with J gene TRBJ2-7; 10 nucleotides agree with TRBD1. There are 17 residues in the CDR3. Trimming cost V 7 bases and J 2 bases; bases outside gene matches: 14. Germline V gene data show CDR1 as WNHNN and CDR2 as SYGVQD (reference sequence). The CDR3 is CASTPGTGAGGTYEQYF. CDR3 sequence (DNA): TGCGCCAGCACCCCCGGGACAGGGGCCGGTGGGACCTACGAGCAGTACTTC.

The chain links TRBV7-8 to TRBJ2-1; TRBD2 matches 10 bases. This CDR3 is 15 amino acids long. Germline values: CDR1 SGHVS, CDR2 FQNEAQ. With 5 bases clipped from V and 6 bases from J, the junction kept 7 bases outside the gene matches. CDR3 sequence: CASSTRLAGFNEQFF. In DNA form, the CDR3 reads TGTGCCAGCAGCACCAGACTAGCGGGCTTCAATGAGCAGTTCTTC.

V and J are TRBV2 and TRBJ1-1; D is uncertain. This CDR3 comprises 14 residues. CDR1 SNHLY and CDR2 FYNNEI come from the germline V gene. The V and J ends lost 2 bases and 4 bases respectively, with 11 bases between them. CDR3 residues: CASSEWRGGTEAFF. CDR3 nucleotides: TGTGCCAGCAGTGAATGGCGGGGTGGCACTGAAGCTTTCTTT.

CDR3 DNA sequence: TGTGCCAGCTCATTCTCGGATGAAAAACTGTTTTTT. This codes for CASSFSDEKLFF. The chain employs TRBV18 and TRBJ1-4; D ambiguous. Trimming took off 5 bases at V and 6 bases at J, with 7 bases between the two ends. The CDR3 is 12 residues long. From germline, CDR1 is KGHSH and CDR2 LQKENI.

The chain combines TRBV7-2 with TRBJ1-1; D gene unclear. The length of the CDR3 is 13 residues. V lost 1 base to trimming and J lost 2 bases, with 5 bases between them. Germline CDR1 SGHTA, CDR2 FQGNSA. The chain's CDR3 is CASSLGYNTEAFF. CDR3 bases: TGTGCCAGCAGCTTAGGATATAACACTGAAGCTTTCTTT.